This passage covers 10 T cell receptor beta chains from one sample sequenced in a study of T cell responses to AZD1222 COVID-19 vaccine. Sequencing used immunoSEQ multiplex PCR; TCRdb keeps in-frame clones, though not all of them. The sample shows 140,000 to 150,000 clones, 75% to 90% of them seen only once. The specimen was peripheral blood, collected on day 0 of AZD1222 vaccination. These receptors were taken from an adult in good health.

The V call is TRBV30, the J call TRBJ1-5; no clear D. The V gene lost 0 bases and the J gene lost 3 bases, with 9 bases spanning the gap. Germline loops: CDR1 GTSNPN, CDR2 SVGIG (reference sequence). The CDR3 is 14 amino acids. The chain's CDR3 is CAWSVGRPNQPQHF. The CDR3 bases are TGTGCCTGGAGTGTAGGAAGGCCCAATCAGCCCCAGCATTTT.

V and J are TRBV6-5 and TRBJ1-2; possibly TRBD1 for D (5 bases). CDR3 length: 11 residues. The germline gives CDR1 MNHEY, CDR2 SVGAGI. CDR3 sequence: CTTIRGLGYTF. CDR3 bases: TGTACCACTATACGGGGCCTTGGCTACACCTTC.

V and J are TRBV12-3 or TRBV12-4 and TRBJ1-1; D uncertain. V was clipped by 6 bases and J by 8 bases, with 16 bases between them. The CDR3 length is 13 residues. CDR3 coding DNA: TGTGCCAGCAGCCCAAGGGTGAGTGGAGAAGCTTTCTTT. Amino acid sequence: CASSPRVSGEAFF.

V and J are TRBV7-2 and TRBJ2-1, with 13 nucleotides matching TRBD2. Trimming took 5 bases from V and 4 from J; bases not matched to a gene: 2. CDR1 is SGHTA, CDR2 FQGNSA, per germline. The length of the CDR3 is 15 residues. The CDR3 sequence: CASSRTSGRYNEQFF. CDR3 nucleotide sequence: TGTGCCAGCAGCCGGACTAGCGGGAGATACAATGAGCAGTTCTTC.

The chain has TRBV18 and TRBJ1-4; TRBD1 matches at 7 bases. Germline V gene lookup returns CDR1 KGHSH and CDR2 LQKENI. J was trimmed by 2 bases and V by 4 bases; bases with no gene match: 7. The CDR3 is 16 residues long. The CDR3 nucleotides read TGTGCCAGCTCACTCAACAGGGGTTCTACTAATGAAAAACTGTTTTTT. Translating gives CASSLNRGSTNEKLFF.

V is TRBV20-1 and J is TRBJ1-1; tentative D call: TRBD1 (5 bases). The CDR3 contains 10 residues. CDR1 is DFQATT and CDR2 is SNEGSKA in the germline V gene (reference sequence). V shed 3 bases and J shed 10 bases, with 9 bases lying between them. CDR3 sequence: CSASWGVAFF. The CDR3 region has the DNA TGCAGTGCTAGTTGGGGGGTAGCTTTCTTT.

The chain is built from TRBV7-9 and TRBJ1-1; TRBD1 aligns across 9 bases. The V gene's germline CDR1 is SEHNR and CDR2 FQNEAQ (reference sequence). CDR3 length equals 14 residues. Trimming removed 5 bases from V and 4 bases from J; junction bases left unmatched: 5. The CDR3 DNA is TGTGCCAGCAGCCCAAGGGACAGGGCCACTGAAGCTTTCTTT. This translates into CASSPRDRATEAFF.

The CDR3 here is CASSSWMGQGIDTQYF. CDR3 DNA: TGTGCCAGCAGCTCCTGGATGGGACAGGGCATAGATACGCAGTATTTT. The V call is TRBV7-9, the J call TRBJ2-3, with 9 positions matching TRBD1. CDR3 length: 16 residues. Germline assignment: CDR1 SEHNR and CDR2 FQNEAQ (reference sequence). V was clipped by 4 bases and J by 5 bases; unmatched bases: 10.

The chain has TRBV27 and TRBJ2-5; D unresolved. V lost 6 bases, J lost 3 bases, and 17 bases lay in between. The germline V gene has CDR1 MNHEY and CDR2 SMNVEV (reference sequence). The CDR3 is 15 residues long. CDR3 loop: CASSQTGFQKETQYF. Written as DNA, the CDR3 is TGTGCCAGCAGCCAGACCGGCTTTCAGAAAGAGACCCAGTACTTC.

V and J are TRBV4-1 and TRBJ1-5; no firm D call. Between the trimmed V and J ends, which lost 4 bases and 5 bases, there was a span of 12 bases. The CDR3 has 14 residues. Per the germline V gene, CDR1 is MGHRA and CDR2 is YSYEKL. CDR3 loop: CASSPQESDQPQHF. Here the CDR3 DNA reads TGCGCCAGCAGCCCCCAGGAGTCCGATCAGCCCCAGCATTTT.